This T cell receptor (beta chain) derives from a study of T cell responses to AZD1222 COVID-19 vaccine. Sequencing was performed with immunoSEQ multiplex PCR; in TCRdb, only in-frame clones are kept and a portion is missing. The table lists 160,000 or so clones, 88% of them singletons. CDR3 length equals 12 residues. V lost 7 bases and J lost 4, with 13 bases in between. Germline CDR1 and CDR2: SQVTM and ANQGSEA. To note about this clone: The antigen remains unidentified.

Broader study findings: Clonal diversity was possibly underestimated, and white British individuals and females predominated among donors. In the spike-specific TCR repertoire, nearly half reportedly target unmutated variant regions.

The chain combines TRBV29-1 with TRBJ1-2, with D possibly being TRBD1 (5 bases). The material was peripheral blood, obtained 28 days after the second AZD1222 dose. The clonotype originates from an adult who received the AZD1222 COVID-19 vaccine. In DNA, the CDR3 is TGCAGCGCCGGGGACTCAACCTATGGCTACACCTTC. Protein product: CSAGDSTYGYTF.